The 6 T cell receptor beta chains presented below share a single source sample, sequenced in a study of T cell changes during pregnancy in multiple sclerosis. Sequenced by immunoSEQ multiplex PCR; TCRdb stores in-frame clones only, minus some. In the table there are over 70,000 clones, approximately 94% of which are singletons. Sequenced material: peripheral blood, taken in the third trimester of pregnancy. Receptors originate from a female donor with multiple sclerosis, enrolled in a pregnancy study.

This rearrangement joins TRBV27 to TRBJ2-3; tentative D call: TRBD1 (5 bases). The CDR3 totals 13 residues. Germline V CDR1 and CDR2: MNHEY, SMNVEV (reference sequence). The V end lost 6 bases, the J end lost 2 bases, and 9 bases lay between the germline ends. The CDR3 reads CASSETVTDTQYF. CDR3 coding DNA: TGTGCCAGCAGCGAGACAGTCACAGATACGCAGTATTTT.

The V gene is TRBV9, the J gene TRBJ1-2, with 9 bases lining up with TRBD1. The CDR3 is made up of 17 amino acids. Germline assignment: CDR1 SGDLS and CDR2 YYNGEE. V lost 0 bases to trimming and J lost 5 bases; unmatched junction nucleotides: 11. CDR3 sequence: CASSVDRTGAMGYGYTF. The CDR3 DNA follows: TGTGCCAGCAGCGTAGATAGGACAGGGGCAATGGGGTATGGCTACACCTTC.

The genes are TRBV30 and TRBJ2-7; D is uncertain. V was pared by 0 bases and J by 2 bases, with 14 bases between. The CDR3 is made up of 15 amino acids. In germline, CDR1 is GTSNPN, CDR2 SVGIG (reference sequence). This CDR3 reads CAWSVRRNLPYEQYF. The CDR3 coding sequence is TGTGCCTGGAGTGTACGCAGGAACCTCCCCTACGAGCAGTACTTC.

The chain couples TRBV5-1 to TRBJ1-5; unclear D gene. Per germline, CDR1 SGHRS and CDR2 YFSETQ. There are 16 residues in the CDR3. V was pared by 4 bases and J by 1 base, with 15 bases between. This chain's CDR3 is CASSPYPGGSNQPQHF. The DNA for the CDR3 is TGCGCCAGCAGCCCATACCCTGGCGGGAGCAATCAGCCCCAGCATTTT.

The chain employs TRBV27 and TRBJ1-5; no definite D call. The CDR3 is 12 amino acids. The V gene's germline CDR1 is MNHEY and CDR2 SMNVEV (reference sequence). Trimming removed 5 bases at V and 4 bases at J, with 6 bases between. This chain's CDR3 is CASSPLNQPQHF. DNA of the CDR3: TGTGCCAGCAGTCCTTTAAATCAGCCCCAGCATTTT.

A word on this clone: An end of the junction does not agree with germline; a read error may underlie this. The CDR3 DNA reads as TGTGCCAGCAGCTTGGTCTTGGCAGGGATTGGGGACTTC. Its translation: CASSLVLAGIGDF. The chain is built from TRBV5-5 and TRBJ2-7; maybe TRBD1 (5 bases). The CDR3 runs to 13 residues. The germline V gene has CDR1 SGHKS and CDR2 YYEKEE (reference sequence).